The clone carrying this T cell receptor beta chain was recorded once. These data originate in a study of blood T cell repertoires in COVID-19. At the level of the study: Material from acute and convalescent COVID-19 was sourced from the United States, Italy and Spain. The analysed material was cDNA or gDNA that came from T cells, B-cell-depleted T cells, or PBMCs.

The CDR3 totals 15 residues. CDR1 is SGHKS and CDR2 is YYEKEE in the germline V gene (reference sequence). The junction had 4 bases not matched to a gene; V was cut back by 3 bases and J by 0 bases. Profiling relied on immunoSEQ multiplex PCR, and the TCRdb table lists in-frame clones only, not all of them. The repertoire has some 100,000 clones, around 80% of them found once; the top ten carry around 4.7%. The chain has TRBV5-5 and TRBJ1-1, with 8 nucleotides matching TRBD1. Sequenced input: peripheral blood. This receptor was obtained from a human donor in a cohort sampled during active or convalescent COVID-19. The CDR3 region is CASSSGGSMNTEAFF. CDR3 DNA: TGTGCCAGCAGCTCAGGGGGCTCGATGAACACTGAAGCTTTCTTT. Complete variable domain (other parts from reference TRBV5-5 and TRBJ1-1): DAGVTQSPTHLIKTRGQQVTLRCSPISGHKSVSWYQQVLGQGPQFIFQYYEKEERGRGNFPDRFSARQFPNYSSELNVNALLLGDSALYLCASSSGGSMNTEAFFGQGTRLTVV.